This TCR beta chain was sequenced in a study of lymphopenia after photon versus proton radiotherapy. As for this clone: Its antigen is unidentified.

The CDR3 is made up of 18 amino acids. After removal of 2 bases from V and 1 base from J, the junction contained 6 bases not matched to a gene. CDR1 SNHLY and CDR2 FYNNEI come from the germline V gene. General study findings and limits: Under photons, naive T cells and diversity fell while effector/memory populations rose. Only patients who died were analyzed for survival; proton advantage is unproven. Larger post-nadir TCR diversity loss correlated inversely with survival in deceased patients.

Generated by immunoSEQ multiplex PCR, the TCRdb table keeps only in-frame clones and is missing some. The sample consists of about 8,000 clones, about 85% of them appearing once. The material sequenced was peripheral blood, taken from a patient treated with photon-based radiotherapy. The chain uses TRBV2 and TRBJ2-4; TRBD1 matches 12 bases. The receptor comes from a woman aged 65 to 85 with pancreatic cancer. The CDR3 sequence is CASSELGQGALAKNIQYF. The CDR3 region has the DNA TGTGCCAGCAGTGAATTGGGACAGGGGGCATTGGCCAAAAACATTCAGTACTTC.